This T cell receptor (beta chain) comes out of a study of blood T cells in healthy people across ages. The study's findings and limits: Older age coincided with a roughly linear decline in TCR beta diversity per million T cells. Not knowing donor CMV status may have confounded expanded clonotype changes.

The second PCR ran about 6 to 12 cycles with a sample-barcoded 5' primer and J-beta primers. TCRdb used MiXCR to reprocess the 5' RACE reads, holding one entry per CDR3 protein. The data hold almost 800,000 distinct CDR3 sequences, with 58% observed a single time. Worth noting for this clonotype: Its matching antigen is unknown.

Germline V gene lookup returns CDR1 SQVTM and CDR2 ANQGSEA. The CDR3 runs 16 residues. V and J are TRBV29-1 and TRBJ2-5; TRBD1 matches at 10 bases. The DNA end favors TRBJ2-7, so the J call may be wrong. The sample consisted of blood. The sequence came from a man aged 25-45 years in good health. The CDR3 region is CSVVEFAGTGVNEQYF. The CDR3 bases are TGCAGCGTTGTCGAATTCGCCGGGACAGGGGTCAACGAGCAGTACTTC.